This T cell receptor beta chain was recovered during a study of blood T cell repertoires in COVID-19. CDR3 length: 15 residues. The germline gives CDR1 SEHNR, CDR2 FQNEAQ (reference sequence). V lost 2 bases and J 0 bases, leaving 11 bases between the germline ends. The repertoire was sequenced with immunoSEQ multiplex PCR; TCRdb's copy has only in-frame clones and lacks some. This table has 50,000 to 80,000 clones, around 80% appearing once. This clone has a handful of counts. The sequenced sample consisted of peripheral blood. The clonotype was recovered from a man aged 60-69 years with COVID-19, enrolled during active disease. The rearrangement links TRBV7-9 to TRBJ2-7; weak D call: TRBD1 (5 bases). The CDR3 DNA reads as TGTGCCAGCAGCTTACTAGGGGCCTCCTCCTACGAGCAGTACTTC. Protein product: CASSLLGASSYEQYF. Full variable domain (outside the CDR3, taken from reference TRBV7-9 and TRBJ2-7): DTGVSQNPRHKITKRGQNVTFRCDPISEHNRLYWYRQTLGQGPEFLTYFQNEAQLEKSRLLSDRFSAERPKGSFSTLEIQRTEQGDSAMYLCASSLLGASSYEQYFGPGTRLTVT.